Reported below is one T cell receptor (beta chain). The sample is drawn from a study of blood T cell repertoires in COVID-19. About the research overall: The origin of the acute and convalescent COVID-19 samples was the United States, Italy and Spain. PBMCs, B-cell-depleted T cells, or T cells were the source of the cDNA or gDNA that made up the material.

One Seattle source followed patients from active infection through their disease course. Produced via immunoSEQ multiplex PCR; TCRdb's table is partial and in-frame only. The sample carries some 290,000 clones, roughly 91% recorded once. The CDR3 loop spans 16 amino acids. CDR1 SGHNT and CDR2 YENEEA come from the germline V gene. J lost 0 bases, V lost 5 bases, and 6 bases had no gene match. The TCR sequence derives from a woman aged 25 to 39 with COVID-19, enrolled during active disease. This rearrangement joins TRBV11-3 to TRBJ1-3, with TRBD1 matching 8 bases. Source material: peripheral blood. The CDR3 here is CASSAGQGASGNTIYF. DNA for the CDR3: TGTGCCAGCAGCGCCGGACAGGGCGCCTCTGGAAACACCATATATTTT.